This T cell receptor beta chain came from a study of blood T cell repertoires in COVID-19 (dated by TCRdb to 2020 to 2021). For the wider study: Samples from collaborators originated in the United States, Italy and Spain and spanned both the acute and convalescent phases of COVID-19. The dataset comprised deeply sampled blood TCRbeta repertoires from subjects exposed to, actively infected with, or recovered from COVID-19. The samples were drawn from two sources: the first 160 participants of the ongoing ImmuneRACE study, and some 1,300 subjects contributed by 6 global collaborators. The repertoires were released in a freely available public database meant as a resource for research on the immune response to SARS-CoV-2. A de-identified subject ID, COVID-19 status, age in years and sex were almost always included in the sample metadata. The material from the prospective study consisted of cDNA or gDNA derived from T cells, B-cell-depleted T cells, or PBMCs. Where HLA class I and class II types were available, the types were taken from metadata supplied by the sample provider, not from assay-based typing. Results and caveats for the whole study, not just this receptor: Clinical and demographic metadata were provided uncurated, with the amount varying by source and participant.

Taken from cysteine to phenylalanine, the CDR3 has 16 residues. Only the CDR3 part of the read is kept: 48 bases, read in frame from the first base. In the germline V gene, CDR1 corresponds to SGHVS and CDR2 to FQNEAQ. Trimmed from V: 1 base; trimmed from J: 7 bases; junction bases lacking a gene match: 10. The collaborating institutions used their own protocols to collect whole blood in K2EDTA tubes. For TCRbeta analysis, collaborators shipped samples as frozen whole blood, isolated PBMCs, or DNA extracted from either of those sample types. In the case of this clone: Which antigen it targets is not known. No much larger clone is present one base from it, and per-base qualities are unavailable.

TCRbeta CDR3 regions were amplified from genomic DNA by means of the immunoSEQ Assay, a bias-controlled multiplex PCR. Concerning the study's data processing: Nucleated cell counts per sample were estimated from amplification of reference gene primers within the assay. Sequence reads were collapsed and filtered to measure the absolute abundance of every unique TCRbeta CDR3 rearrangement. For each sample, productive Simpson clonality was calculated by taking the square root of Simpson's diversity index across productive rearrangements. Sourced from immuneACCESS, this table was stored by TCRdb with only in-frame sequences that have V and J called. A share of the clones is absent; for the studies checked, an unresolved V gene accounts for under half, and the remainder has no known explanation. V, J and clone size derive from that table, while D and trimming were established from the DNA sequence. Recorded for this sample are nearly 110,000 clones; around 83% of them occurred a single time. About 4.5% of the sample lies in the top ten.

The sequenced sample was peripheral blood. The sequence was collected from a man between 65 and 80 years old with acute or convalescent COVID-19. This receptor chain uses TRBV7-8 and TRBJ2-5, and TRBD1 matches 9 of the central bases. Here is the DNA: TGTGCCAGCAGCTTAGAGGGGACAGGGCCCAAGAGGACCCAGTACTTC. This sequence encodes CASSLEGTGPKRTQYF.